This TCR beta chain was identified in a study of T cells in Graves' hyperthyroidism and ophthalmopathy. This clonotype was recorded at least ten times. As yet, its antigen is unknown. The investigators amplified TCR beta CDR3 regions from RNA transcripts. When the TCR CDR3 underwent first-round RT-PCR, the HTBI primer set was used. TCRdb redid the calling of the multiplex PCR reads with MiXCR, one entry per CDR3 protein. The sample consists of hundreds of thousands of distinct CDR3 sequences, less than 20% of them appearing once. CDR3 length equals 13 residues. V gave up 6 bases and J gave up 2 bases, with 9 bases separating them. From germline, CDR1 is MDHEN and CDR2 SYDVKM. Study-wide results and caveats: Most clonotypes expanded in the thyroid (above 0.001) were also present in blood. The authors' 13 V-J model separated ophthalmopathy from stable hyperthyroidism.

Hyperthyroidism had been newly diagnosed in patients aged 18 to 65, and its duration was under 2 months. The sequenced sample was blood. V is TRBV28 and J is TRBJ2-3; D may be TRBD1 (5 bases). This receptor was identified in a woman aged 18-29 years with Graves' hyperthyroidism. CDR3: CASRDTPTDTQYF. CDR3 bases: TGTGCCAGCAGGGACACCCCCACAGATACGCAGTATTTT. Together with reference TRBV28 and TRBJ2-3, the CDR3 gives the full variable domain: DVKVTQSSRYLVKRTGEKVFLECVQDMDHENMFWYRQDPGLGLRLIYFSYDVKMKEKGDIPEGYSVSREKKERFSLILESASTNQTSMYLCASRDTPTDTQYFGPGTRLTVL.